Listed here are 14 T cell receptor beta chains from one sample, sequenced in a study of cytomegalovirus exposure and HLA in healthy donors. Researchers ran the PCR with 60 Vbeta and 13 Jbeta primers. TCRdb keeps only in-frame clones here, not all; method: immunoSEQ multiplex PCR. The sample's table shows 85,000 to 90,000 clones. Material: PBMCs. These receptors were collected from a man over 45 in good health and CMV-seropositive.

V gene TRBV4-1 combines with J gene TRBJ2-1; D perhaps matches TRBD2 (5 bases). Trimming pared 4 bases from V and 2 bases from J, leaving 6 bases between. In germline, CDR1 is MGHRA, CDR2 YSYEKL. CDR3 length: 13 residues. The CDR3 DNA reads TGCGCCAGCAGCCTCGGGACCTACAATGAGCAGTTCTTC. Translated: CASSLGTYNEQFF.

The chain has TRBV11-3 and TRBJ1-1; weak D call: TRBD1 (6 bases). CDR1 and CDR2 (germline): SGHNT, YENEEA. The CDR3 length is 13 residues. Trimming stripped 5 bases from V and 3 bases from J, with 10 bases between. CDR3 protein: CASSATGDTEAFF. DNA of the CDR3: TGTGCCAGCAGCGCGACAGGAGACACTGAAGCTTTCTTT. The variable domain in full, completed from reference TRBV11-3 and TRBJ1-1, reads EAGVVQSPRYKIIEKKQPVAFWCNPISGHNTLYWYLQNLGQGPELLIRYENEEAVDDSQLPKDRFSAERLKGVDSTLKIQPAELGDSAVYLCASSATGDTEAFFGQGTRLTVV.

This chain connects TRBV15 to TRBJ2-5; D may be TRBD2 (6 bases). CDR1 is LNHNV, CDR2 YYDKDF, per germline (reference sequence). Trimming stripped 1 base from V and 1 base from J, with 13 bases between. The CDR3 spans 16 residues. Here the CDR3 reads CATSRAVSGGQETQYF. The CDR3 region has the DNA TGTGCCACCAGCAGAGCGGTTTCCGGGGGCCAAGAGACCCAGTACTTC.

The chain recombines TRBV28 with TRBJ1-2, with TRBD1 as a possible D gene (6 bases). This CDR3 region has 14 residues. Germline-derived CDR1 and CDR2 are MDHEN and SYDVKM. The V end lost 5 bases, the J end lost 8 bases, and 18 bases lay between the germline ends. The CDR3 protein is CASSPSNRDGGYTF. The DNA of the CDR3 is TGTGCCAGCAGTCCCAGCAACAGGGATGGAGGCTACACCTTC.

The rearrangement links TRBV6-5 to TRBJ1-5; 7 bases line up with TRBD1. Germline CDR1 and CDR2: MNHEY and SVGAGI. The CDR3 is made up of 14 amino acids. Losses at the gene ends were 6 bases for V and 2 bases for J; bases not matched to a gene: 4. DNA for the CDR3: TGTGCCAGCAGAAACGGACAGGGCAATCAGCCCCAGCATTTT. Protein sequence: CASRNGQGNQPQHF.

J is TRBJ2-2 and V is TRBV11-2, with TRBD1 matching over 11 bases. The CDR3 sequence is 15 residues long. CDR1 is SGHAT and CDR2 is FQNNGV in the germline V gene. The J segment lost 11 bases and the V segment lost 5 bases, leaving 10 bases of the junction unmatched. The CDR3 coding sequence is TGTGCCAGCAGCCCCCCTCGGACAGGGGGCGTCGAGCTGTTTTTT. It translates to CASSPPRTGGVELFF.

This chain connects TRBV7-2 to TRBJ2-7, with 14 bases matching TRBD2. CDR1 and CDR2 from the germline V gene are SGHTA and FQGNSA. Losses at the gene ends were 5 bases for V and 6 bases for J; bases not matched to a gene: 9. The CDR3 consists of 16 residues. CDR3 in amino acids: CASSASGTSGSVEQYF. DNA for the CDR3: TGTGCCAGCAGCGCCTCCGGGACTAGCGGGAGCGTCGAGCAGTACTTC.

This sequence joins TRBV9 and TRBJ1-1, with unresolved D. Germline V gene sequence: CDR1 SGDLS, CDR2 YYNGEE. The CDR3 extends over 14 amino acids. Trimming removed 5 bases from V and 1 base from J, with 12 bases in between. DNA for the CDR3: TGTGCCAGCAGGAAACTCGGTAAGAACACTGAAGCTTTCTTT. It codes for CASRKLGKNTEAFF. Full variable domain (rest looked up from reference TRBV9 and TRBJ1-1): DSGVTQTPKHLITATGQRVTLRCSPRSGDLSVYWYQQSLDQGLQFLIQYYNGEERAKGNILERFSAQQFPDLHSELNLSSLELGDSALYFCASRKLGKNTEAFFGQGTRLTVV.

The CDR3 sequence is CASSLALAGSNTGELFF. Written as DNA, the CDR3 is TGCGCCAGCAGCTTGGCGTTGGCGGGTTCGAACACCGGGGAGCTGTTTTTT. This chain links TRBV5-1 with TRBJ2-2, with TRBD2 as a possible D gene (5 bases). V lost 0 bases and J lost 0, with 12 bases in between. The germline V gene encodes CDR1 SGHRS and CDR2 YFSETQ. This CDR3 spans 17 amino acids.

The chain joins TRBV20-1 to TRBJ2-1, with D hard to call. Germline values: CDR1 DFQATT, CDR2 SNEGSKA (reference sequence). There are 10 residues in the CDR3. V was clipped by 3 bases and J by 9 bases, with 6 bases between them. CDR3 loop: CSASIGEQFF. Here the CDR3 DNA reads TGCAGTGCTAGCATCGGTGAGCAGTTCTTC.

The chain combines TRBV5-4 with TRBJ2-2, with 13 bases fitting TRBD2. Germline CDR1 is SGHNT and CDR2 is YYREEE (reference sequence). V was pared by 4 bases and J by 0 bases, with 3 bases of the junction left unmatched. This CDR3 is 17 amino acids long. The CDR3 loop is CASSLGLAGANTGELFF. The CDR3 DNA sequence: TGTGCCAGCAGCCTCGGACTAGCGGGGGCGAACACCGGGGAGCTGTTTTTT. Complete variable domain (other parts from reference TRBV5-4 and TRBJ2-2): ETGVTQSPTHLIKTRGQQVTLRCSSQSGHNTVSWYQQALGQGPQFIFQYYREEENGRGNFPPRFSGLQFPNYSSELNVNALELDDSALYLCASSLGLAGANTGELFFGEGSRLTVL.

The V call is TRBV6-5, the J call TRBJ2-1, with unresolved D. The CDR3 loop spans 14 amino acids. CDR1 is MNHEY, CDR2 SVGAGI, per germline. V gave up 3 bases and J gave up 2 bases, with 8 bases separating them. The DNA of the CDR3 is TGTGCCAGCAGTTATGAGGCTCCCTACAATGAGCAGTTCTTC. Protein sequence: CASSYEAPYNEQFF.

The chain recombines TRBV2 with TRBJ1-2; D uncertain. The CDR3 consists of 14 residues. Trimming left V 6 bases short and J 0 bases short, with 11 bases between. Germline loops: CDR1 SNHLY, CDR2 FYNNEI. The CDR3 DNA sequence: TGTGCCAGCAGAACTCAGGTATCTAACTATGGCTACACCTTC. This translates into CASRTQVSNYGYTF.

This chain joins TRBV18 and TRBJ2-1; perhaps TRBD1 as D (5 bases). Germline lookup yields CDR1 KGHSH and CDR2 LQKENI. Trimming cost V 3 bases and J 3 bases, with 9 bases left between them. This CDR3 comprises 14 residues. CDR3 sequence reads: CASSPGPGYNEQFF. The CDR3 DNA reads TGTGCCAGCTCACCGGGGCCGGGCTACAATGAGCAGTTCTTC. The variable domain in full, with the rest retrieved from reference TRBV18 and TRBJ2-1, is NAGVMQNPRHLVRRRGQEARLRCSPMKGHSHVYWYRQLPEEGLKFMVYLQKENIIDESGMPKERFSAEFPKEGPSILRIQQVVRGDSAAYFCASSPGPGYNEQFFGPGTRLTVL.